This T cell receptor beta chain stems from a study of CD8 T cells in Susac syndrome. This CDR3 region has 14 residues. Trimming shortened V by 3 bases and J by 4 bases, and 16 bases separated the two germline ends. Per the germline V gene, CDR1 is DFQATT and CDR2 is SNEGSKA (reference sequence). cDNA came from roughly 0.53 to 1 ug RNA primed by random hexamers. TCRdb re-analysed the immunoSEQ multiplex PCR reads in MiXCR, keeping a single row per CDR3 protein. The profile shows 95,000 to 150,000 distinct CDR3 sequences, over 95% of them singletons. Sequencing input: CD4+ T cells from PBMCs. This TCR came from a human donor with Susac syndrome. The rearrangement uses TRBV20-1 and TRBJ2-7; perhaps TRBD1 as D (6 bases). The CDR3 spells CSARDHFQGYEQYF. The CDR3 DNA is TGCAGTGCTAGGGACCACTTTCAGGGGTACGAGCAGTACTTC.